Listed below are T cell receptor beta chains from one sample, sequenced in a study of PD-1 blockade in classical Hodgkin lymphoma. Produced via immunoSEQ multiplex PCR; TCRdb's table is partial and in-frame only. The table records 35,000 to 45,000 clones, approximately 86% of them present only once. The material sequenced was peripheral blood mononuclear cells (PBMCs), taken before the second cycle of nivolumab. Source of these receptors: a human donor with classical Hodgkin lymphoma. The CDR3 runs from the conserved cysteine through the conserved F or W. D genes are given only for firm matches. Not every row has a clone size; where given, it reads once, few, many or a size class.

D gene	V gene	J gene	clone size	CDR3 protein	CDR3 DNA
-	TRBV27	TRBJ2-5	-	CATKSRGQTQYF	TGTGCCACCAAGAGTCGGGGCCAGACCCAGTACTTC
-	TRBV21-1	TRBJ2-5	-	CASSKGPGDTSTEETQYF	TGTGCCAGCAGCAAAGGGCCGGGGGACACTAGTACTGAAGAGACCCAGTACTTC
-	TRBV5-1	TRBJ1-1	-	CASSWSRGTEAFF	TGCGCCAGCAGCTGGAGCAGGGGCACTGAAGCTTTCTTT
-	TRBV14	TRBJ1-2	-	CASSHTFRISGTRLDYGYTF	TGTGCCAGCAGCCACACGTTCAGGATATCCGGGACACGTCTGGACTATGGCTACACCTTC
TRBD1	TRBV5-1	TRBJ2-7	-	CASSLHRGRAYEQYF	TGCGCCAGCAGCCTCCACAGGGGGCGCGCCTACGAGCAGTACTTC
-	TRBV7-6	TRBJ2-3	few	CASSFDQADTQYF	TGTGCCAGCAGCTTCGATCAGGCAGATACGCAGTATTTT
-	TRBV7-2	TRBJ2-7	-	CASSLLDRAYEQYF	TGTGCCAGCAGCTTACTGGACAGAGCCTACGAGCAGTACTTC
-	TRBV6-1	TRBJ1-4	-	CASRGGWEEKLFF	TGTGCCAGCCGGGGGGGGTGGGAGGAAAAACTGTTTTTT
-	TRBV7-8	TRBJ2-3	once	CASRARDRTDTQYF	TGTGCCAGCAGAGCACGGGATCGCACAGATACGCAGTATTTT
-	TRBV13	TRBJ2-6	few	CASSYETGANVLTF	TGTGCCAGCAGCTACGAGACAGGGGCCAACGTCCTGACTTTC
-	TRBV30	TRBJ1-1	few	CAWSRAKGMNTEAFF	TGTGCCTGGAGTAGGGCGAAAGGGATGAACACTGAAGCTTTCTTT
-	TRBV13	TRBJ2-3	-	CASSSRGGSTDTQYF	TGTGCCAGCAGCTCTAGGGGGGGGAGCACAGATACGCAGTATTTT
-	TRBV30	TRBJ1-2	once	CAWSLQNYGYTF	TGTGCCTGGAGTTTACAGAACTATGGCTACACCTTC
-	TRBV5-1	TRBJ1-1	-	CASSFGQGGSGNTEAFF	TGCGCCAGCAGCTTTGGGCAGGGCGGTTCGGGGAACACTGAAGCTTTCTTT
-	TRBV6-1	TRBJ2-3	-	CALTRQAGTDTQYF	TGTGCCCTTACTCGCCAGGCGGGCACAGATACGCAGTATTTT
-	TRBV5-1	TRBJ1-1	-	CASSFGNTEAFF	TGCGCCAGCAGCTTTGGGAACACTGAAGCTTTCTTT
TRBD1	TRBV27	TRBJ2-7	-	CASSLLGQGLYEQYF	TGTGCCAGCAGCCTCCTGGGACAGGGGTTGTACGAGCAGTACTTC
TRBD2	TRBV5-4	TRBJ2-3	-	CASSLLASSTDTQYF	TGTGCCAGCAGCCTACTAGCGAGTTCAACAGATACGCAGTATTTT
-	TRBV4-1	TRBJ2-5	-	CASSQAKERLETQYF	TGCGCCAGCAGCCAAGCTAAGGAGCGGTTGGAGACCCAGTACTTC
TRBD1	TRBV5-1	TRBJ1-1	-	CASSIEGAGRNTEAFF	TGCGCCAGCAGCATCGAGGGGGCAGGGCGGAACACTGAAGCTTTCTTT
-	TRBV6-1	TRBJ1-5	-	CASSGRDILGNQPQHF	TGTGCCAGCAGTGGAAGGGACATTCTCGGAAATCAGCCCCAGCATTTT
TRBD2	TRBV5-1	TRBJ2-3	few	CASSPYGLAEITDTQYF	TGCGCCAGCAGCCCTTACGGACTAGCGGAAATCACAGATACGCAGTATTTT
-	TRBV30	TRBJ1-1	few	CAWSLPSEGAFF	TGTGCCTGGAGTTTACCCTCAGAGGGAGCTTTCTTT
-	TRBV9	TRBJ1-5	-	CASSVGGGNQPQHF	TGTGCCAGCAGCGTAGGGGGCGGGAATCAGCCCCAGCATTTT
-	TRBV18	TRBJ2-5	-	CASSQGRGETQYF	TGTGCCAGCTCACAGGGGCGCGGGGAGACCCAGTACTTC
-	TRBV2	TRBJ2-7	-	CASWRSFRYEQYF	TGTGCCAGCTGGCGTAGTTTCCGCTACGAGCAGTACTTC
-	TRBV5-1	TRBJ1-5	-	CASSPEGIGSKPQHF	TGCGCCAGCAGTCCGGAGGGAATCGGGAGTAAGCCCCAGCATTTT
-	TRBV27	TRBJ2-1	-	CASSSLGGRNEQFF	TGTGCCAGCAGTTCCCTGGGGGGGCGAAATGAGCAGTTCTTC
-	TRBV6-1	TRBJ1-1	-	CASSELARRDTEAFF	TGTGCCAGCAGTGAACTGGCGAGAAGAGACACTGAAGCTTTCTTT
TRBD1	TRBV5-4	TRBJ1-2	once	CASSLPHRGTSYGYTF	TGTGCCAGCAGCTTGCCCCACAGGGGTACCTCCTATGGCTACACCTTC
-	TRBV27	TRBJ2-4	-	CASSLTGRKNIQYF	TGTGCCAGCAGTCTCACCGGGAGAAAAAACATTCAGTACTTC